Below, 32 T cell receptor beta chains from the same sample are listed, as sequenced in a study of blood T cell repertoires in COVID-19. This table comes from immunoSEQ multiplex PCR, and its TCRdb copy is limited to in-frame clones, with some not included. The data contain fewer than 100,000 clones, about 90% of them singletons. The sequencing input was peripheral blood. All receptors come from a human donor in a cohort sampled during active COVID-19.

The chain couples TRBV24-1 to TRBJ1-2; D remains unclear. The germline CDR1 and CDR2 sequences are KGHDR and SFDVKD. V was trimmed by 4 bases and J by 8 bases, leaving 16 bases between them. The CDR3 runs 14 residues. CDR3 sequence (DNA): TGTGCCACCAGTGACCCCGGGAGGAGGAGCGGCTACACCTTC. This translates into CATSDPGRRSGYTF.

This chain links TRBV30 with TRBJ1-6, with D perhaps TRBD1 (5 bases). This CDR3 spans 13 amino acids. The germline V gene encodes CDR1 GTSNPN and CDR2 SVGIG (reference sequence). Trimming cost V 4 bases and J 8 bases, with 12 bases left between them. The CDR3 protein is CAWNPSRDSPLHF. The CDR3 bases are TGTGCCTGGAATCCAAGCAGGGATTCACCCCTCCACTTT. The complete variable domain, with remaining parts taken from reference TRBV30 and TRBJ1-6, reads SQTIHQWPATLVQPVGSPLSLECTVEGTSNPNLYWYRQAAGRGLQLLFYSVGIGQISSEVPQNLSASRPQDRQFILSSKKLLLSDSGFYLCAWNPSRDSPLHFGNGTRLTVT.

This clone showed up just a few times. V gene TRBV7-9 combines with J gene TRBJ1-2; 8 bases are shared with TRBD1. Per the germline V gene, CDR1 is SEHNR and CDR2 is FQNEAQ (reference sequence). V was clipped by 4 bases and J by 8 bases; unmatched bases: 3. The CDR3 covers 12 residues. CDR3 bases: TGTGCCAGCAGCTCGACAGGGGCCGGCTACACCTTC. It yields the protein CASSSTGAGYTF.

This chain connects TRBV3-1 (or the pseudogene TRBV3-2) to TRBJ1-1, with D maybe TRBD1 (6 bases). Trimming removed 3 bases from V and 7 bases from J, with 12 bases in between. Germline CDR1 and CDR2: LGHDT and YNNKEL (reference sequence). The CDR3 runs to 13 residues. The CDR3 DNA follows: TGTGCCAGCAGCCAGGGGGCAGGGAGTGAAGCTTTCTTT. Translation gives CASSQGAGSEAFF.

Written as DNA, the CDR3 is TGTGCCAGCAGCGAGGGACACCTTGAGGTCAATGAGCAGTTCTTC. It yields the protein CASSEGHLEVNEQFF. The chain joins TRBV9 to TRBJ2-1, with D possibly matching TRBD1 (6 bases). Germline V gives CDR1 SGDLS, CDR2 YYNGEE. The CDR3 has 15 amino acids. V dropped 3 bases and J dropped 6 bases, with 16 bases sitting between them. Using reference TRBV9 and TRBJ2-1 for the parts outside the CDR3, the full variable domain is DSGVTQTPKHLITATGQRVTLRCSPRSGDLSVYWYQQSLDQGLQFLIQYYNGEERAKGNILERFSAQQFPDLHSELNLSSLELGDSALYFCASSEGHLEVNEQFFGPGTRLTVL.

This sequence joins TRBV12-5 and TRBJ1-2; the match to TRBD1 covers 7 bases. V shed 1 base and J 7 bases; nucleotides not matched to a gene: 6. CDR3 length equals 14 residues. Germline CDR1 and CDR2: LGHNT and FRNRAP. The chain's CDR3 is CASGLASTGVGYTF. CDR3 coding DNA: TGTGCTAGTGGTTTGGCATCTACAGGGGTTGGCTACACCTTC.

The rearrangement links TRBV30 to TRBJ2-5; 10 bases are a match to TRBD2. Germline V gene lookup returns CDR1 GTSNPN and CDR2 SVGIG (reference sequence). Losses at the gene ends were 4 bases for V and 3 bases for J; bases not matched to a gene: 2. The CDR3 is 13 amino acids. The DNA for the CDR3 is TGTGCCTGGAATAGCGGGGGGAAAGAGACCCAGTACTTC. This translates into CAWNSGGKETQYF.

The CDR3 DNA reads as TGCGCCAGCAGGAGAGGACTAGCACCGGATCCTGATGAGCAGTTCTTC. Amino acid sequence: CASRRGLAPDPDEQFF. V gene TRBV23-1 combines with J gene TRBJ2-1; the match to TRBD2 covers 8 bases. TRBV23-1 is given ORF status, its function remaining uncertain. The CDR3 is 16 residues long. V shed 6 bases, J shed 8 bases, and the junction held 15 bases outside the gene matches.

This chain connects TRBV11-3 to TRBJ2-5, with a tentative D call TRBD2 (6 bases). The length of the CDR3 is 16 residues. Germline CDR1 reads SGHNT; CDR2 reads YENEEA. Trimming left V 2 bases short and J 5 bases short, with 18 bases between. As DNA, the CDR3 is TGTGCCAGCAGCTTACGAGACGGGAGCGTTTGGGAGACCCAGTACTTC. The encoded protein is CASSLRDGSVWETQYF. The whole variable domain, remainder taken from reference TRBV11-3 and TRBJ2-5, is EAGVVQSPRYKIIEKKQPVAFWCNPISGHNTLYWYLQNLGQGPELLIRYENEEAVDDSQLPKDRFSAERLKGVDSTLKIQPAELGDSAVYLCASSLRDGSVWETQYFGPGTRLLVL.

This clone was seen a few times. The rearrangement links TRBV28 to TRBJ1-2, with 7 bases matching TRBD1. Germline CDR1 and CDR2: MDHEN and SYDVKM. The CDR3 has 12 residues. J was trimmed by 5 bases and V by 5 bases; bases with no gene match: 2. The CDR3 region has the DNA TGTGCCAGCAGTCAACAGGGGTATGGCTACACCTTC. It encodes CASSQQGYGYTF.

This sequence joins TRBV2 and TRBJ2-1, with D tentatively TRBD2 (6 bases). The germline V gene has CDR1 SNHLY and CDR2 FYNNEI. The CDR3 extends over 14 amino acids. Trimming took off 8 bases at V and 9 bases at J, with 20 bases between the two ends. This chain's CDR3 is CASYLLIVGGEQFF. Here the CDR3 DNA reads TGTGCCAGCTACCTCTTAATTGTCGGGGGTGAGCAGTTCTTC.

This chain links TRBV5-3 with TRBJ2-5, with 8 nucleotides matching TRBD2. TRBV5-3 is flagged as an ORF with uncertain function. The V and J ends lost 1 base and 5 bases, in that order; junction bases with no gene match: 10. The CDR3 totals 16 residues. CDR3 region: CARSLSVRGGLETQYF. CDR3 sequence (DNA): TGTGCCAGAAGCTTGAGTGTTCGGGGGGGCCTTGAGACCCAGTACTTC.

The chain joins TRBV13 to TRBJ1-2, with 7 nucleotides matching TRBD1. This CDR3 has 14 residues. CDR1 is PRHDT and CDR2 is FYEKMQ in the germline V gene (reference sequence). V dropped 8 bases and J dropped 5; count of bases not matched to a gene: 11. CDR3 in DNA: TGTGCCAGCTTCGGGGGACAGAGTCTATATGGCTACACCTTC. Residues: CASFGGQSLYGYTF.

This chain connects TRBV5-1 to TRBJ2-5; D is undetermined. Germline CDR1 and CDR2: SGHRS and YFSETQ. The germline V and J ends were trimmed by 0 bases and 2 bases, with 8 bases remaining between them. The CDR3 covers 14 residues. The CDR3 loop is CASSLGSLQETQYF. The DNA of the CDR3 is TGCGCCAGCAGCTTGGGATCACTACAAGAGACCCAGTACTTC.

This rearrangement joins TRBV18 to TRBJ2-3, with TRBD2 matching 12 bases. V lost 3 bases and J lost 4; bases outside the gene matches: 2. Germline values: CDR1 KGHSH, CDR2 LQKENI. The CDR3 has 15 residues. The CDR3, as DNA: TGTGCCAGCTCACCGACTAGCGGGAGTGCAGATACGCAGTATTTT. Amino acid sequence: CASSPTSGSADTQYF.

CDR3 loop: CASSLGGQPQETQYF. DNA for the CDR3: TGTGCCAGCAGCTTAGGGGGACAGCCCCAAGAGACCCAGTACTTC. This chain links TRBV11-2 with TRBJ2-5; 7 bases match TRBD1. The CDR3 is made up of 15 amino acids. V shed 1 base, J shed 1 base, and the junction held 3 bases outside the gene matches. Per germline, CDR1 SGHAT and CDR2 FQNNGV.

This clone was detected a few times. V and J are TRBV6-5 and TRBJ1-2; 8 bases are shared with TRBD1. The germline CDR1 and CDR2 sequences are MNHEY and SVGAGI. The CDR3 loop spans 13 amino acids. V gave up 9 bases and J gave up 4 bases; unmatched junction bases: 7. CDR3 sequence (DNA): TGTGCCAGTTCCAGGGGGCATAGCTATGGCTACACCTTC. It yields the protein CASSRGHSYGYTF.

The chain employs TRBV5-1 and TRBJ2-7; 13 positions match TRBD2. This CDR3 is built from 20 residues. The V gene end was trimmed by 0 bases and the J gene end by 0 bases; junction bases not matched to a gene: 12. Germline V gene data show CDR1 as SGHRS and CDR2 as YFSETQ. The CDR3 sequence: CASSLDVPGLAGLFSYEQYF. CDR3 in DNA: TGCGCCAGCAGCTTGGACGTACCGGGACTAGCGGGGCTCTTCTCCTACGAGCAGTACTTC.

This clone was picked up one time. CDR3 coding DNA: TGTGCCAGCAGTCAATCTCTGCGCCCCCTCCACTTT. Translating gives CASSQSLRPLHF. The V call is TRBV7-2, the J call TRBJ1-6; no firm D call. V was pared by 6 bases and J by 13 bases, with 13 bases between. CDR3 length: 12 amino acids. Germline CDR1 and CDR2: SGHTA and FQGNSA. The full variable domain, its missing parts supplied by reference TRBV7-2 and TRBJ1-6, is GAGVSQSPSNKVTEKGKDVELRCDPISGHTALYWYRQSLGQGLEFLIYFQGNSAPDKSGLPSDRFSAERTGGSVSTLTIQRTQQEDSAVYLCASSQSLRPLHFGNGTRLTVT.

The V call is TRBV2, the J call TRBJ2-3, with 9 bases matching TRBD2. V gave up 6 bases and J gave up 1 base; unmatched junction bases: 5. This CDR3 contains 15 residues. The germline gives CDR1 SNHLY, CDR2 FYNNEI. The CDR3, as DNA: TGTGCCAGCAGCGATCGACTAGCGGGCACAGATACGCAGTATTTT. It specifies CASSDRLAGTDTQYF.

The chain is built from TRBV5-1 and TRBJ2-5; D is perhaps TRBD2 (6 bases). V gave up 2 bases and J gave up 5 bases, with 16 bases separating them. Per the germline V gene, CDR1 is SGHRS and CDR2 is YFSETQ. This CDR3 contains 15 residues. The DNA of the CDR3 is TGCGCCAGCAGCTTTTCTGGCGGGGCCGGGGAGACCCAGTACTTC. Translated, it gives CASSFSGGAGETQYF.

The V and J genes are TRBV6-2 or TRBV6-3 and TRBJ1-1; the D gene is possibly TRBD1 (6 bases). The CDR3 totals 15 residues. Deletions cut 6 bases from V and 8 bases from J, with 22 bases between. Germline V gene sequence: CDR1 MNHEY, CDR2 SVGEGT. DNA of the CDR3: TGTGCCAGCAGCAGATACACAGGGCCCTATTTAGAAGCTTTCTTT. It specifies CASSRYTGPYLEAFF.

This sequence joins TRBV9 and TRBJ1-2; D remains unclear. Germline CDR1 is SGDLS and CDR2 is YYNGEE. There are 13 residues in the CDR3. Deletions cut 1 base from V and 1 base from J, with 5 bases between. In nucleotides, the CDR3 is TGTGCCAGCAGCGTAACCAGTAACTATGGCTACACCTTC. It is translated as CASSVTSNYGYTF.

This clone was counted only a few times. The V gene is TRBV18, the J gene TRBJ1-5, with TRBD1 identical over 12 bases. V shed 2 bases and J 5 bases; nucleotides not matched to a gene: 7. CDR3 length equals 17 residues. Germline assignment: CDR1 KGHSH and CDR2 LQKENI. The CDR3 loop reads CASSPYDGTGGDQPQHF. The CDR3 DNA sequence: TGTGCCAGCTCACCATACGATGGGACAGGGGGCGATCAGCCCCAGCATTTT. Using reference TRBV18 and TRBJ1-5 for the parts outside the CDR3, the full variable domain is NAGVMQNPRHLVRRRGQEARLRCSPMKGHSHVYWYRQLPEEGLKFMVYLQKENIIDESGMPKERFSAEFPKEGPSILRIQQVVRGDSAAYFCASSPYDGTGGDQPQHFGDGTRLSIL.

This clone was detected only a few times. The CDR3 region has the DNA TGCGCCAGCAGCCAGACTAGCGGGGGAGGGACCCAGTACTTC. Protein sequence: CASSQTSGGGTQYF. V usage is TRBV4-3 and J usage is TRBJ2-5; 12 bases fit TRBD2. The CDR3 consists of 14 residues. Germline CDR1 and CDR2: LGHNA and YSLEER. The V gene end was trimmed by 3 bases and the J gene end by 7 bases; junction bases not matched to a gene: 3.

The table lists this clone with a count of one. The rearrangement links TRBV6-4 to TRBJ2-7; D call uncertain. CDR1 is MRHNA and CDR2 is SNTAGT in the germline V gene. Trimming removed 0 bases at V and 4 bases at J, with 7 bases between. This CDR3 spans 13 amino acids. The CDR3 region is CASSDSERYEQYF. For the CDR3, the DNA is TGTGCCAGCAGTGACTCGGAGCGTTACGAGCAGTACTTC.

The chain couples TRBV29-1 to TRBJ2-1, with TRBD2 matching 10 bases. CDR1 is SQVTM, CDR2 ANQGSEA, per germline. The CDR3 consists of 14 residues. Trimming removed 4 bases from V and 9 bases from J; junction bases left unmatched: 9. CDR3 protein: CSVVEAGGGGEQFF. CDR3 nucleotide sequence: TGCAGCGTTGTCGAAGCGGGGGGGGGCGGTGAGCAGTTCTTC.

The chain joins TRBV4-2 to TRBJ2-2, with D tentatively TRBD2 (6 bases). CDR3 size: 15 residues. Germline values: CDR1 LGHNA, CDR2 YNFKEQ. V was shortened by 1 base and J by 4 bases, with 10 bases between the two germline ends. In DNA form, the CDR3 reads TGTGCCAGCAGCCAAGGCGGGACCTTCACCGGGGAGCTGTTTTTT. It yields the protein CASSQGGTFTGELFF.

V and J are TRBV4-1 and TRBJ2-3; D gene ambiguous. Trimming pared 1 base from V and 1 base from J, leaving 9 bases between. From germline, CDR1 is MGHRA and CDR2 YSYEKL. The CDR3 has 15 residues. In DNA form, the CDR3 reads TGCGCCAGCAGCCAAGGGCCTACAGGCACAGATACGCAGTATTTT. Translation: CASSQGPTGTDTQYF.

This chain joins TRBV21-1 and TRBJ2-7; no check of the table's D call, TRBD1, against the DNA was made. TRBV21-1 is a pseudogene. CDR3 length equals 15 residues. The CDR3 coding sequence is TGTGCCAGCAGCAAAAAGGGACAGTCTTTGGCCGAGCAGTACTTC. It is translated as CASSKKGQSLAEQYF.

This clone has a single count. CDR3 DNA: TGTGCCAGCAGACGGACAGGGCGAAGCTATGGCTACACCTTC. Its protein product is CASRRTGRSYGYTF. The gene calls are TRBV27 and TRBJ1-2; 8 positions agree with TRBD1. With 6 bases clipped from V and 4 bases from J, the junction kept 7 bases outside the gene matches. Germline lookup yields CDR1 MNHEY and CDR2 SMNVEV (reference sequence). The CDR3 covers 14 residues.

This clone was detected only once. V is TRBV19 and J is TRBJ2-7, with TRBD1 matching 8 bases. From germline, CDR1 is LNHDA and CDR2 SQIVND (reference sequence). Germline trimming cut 1 base from V and 0 bases from J; bases unmatched to any gene: 2. CDR3 size: 15 residues. The CDR3 loop is CASSIGTGSSYEQYF. The CDR3 DNA sequence: TGTGCCAGTAGTATAGGGACAGGGAGCTCCTACGAGCAGTACTTC.